Listed below are T cell receptor beta chains from one sample, sequenced in a study of T-cell reconstitution after alpha-beta-depleted transplantation in children. TCRdb processed the PCR reads anew with MiXCR; each CDR3 protein has one entry. Altogether roughly 98,000 distinct CDR3 sequences are present, less than 20% being singletons, with the ten largest covering about 20%. Source: PBMCs, mostly from graft donor cells, taken 180 days after TCRalphabeta/CD19-depleted stem cell transplant. Every receptor here comes from a male patient aged 2 to 10 who had a stem cell transplant for acute lymphoblastic leukemia, so the T cells may come from the graft donor. Each CDR3 is given with its conserved first and last residue. The D gene is left open where the match is weak. Size is stated for part of the rows, as once, few or many counts, or as a class when the clone is expanded.

>many|TRBJ1-1|TRBV12-3/TRBV12-4|-
TGTGCCAGCAGCCCTAGTTGGAACACTGAAGCTTTCTTT
CASSPSWNTEAFF
>few|TRBJ1-4|TRBV29-1|-
TGCAGCGAAACCGGGACCCAAAAACTGTTTTTT
CSETGTQKLFF
>-|TRBJ2-7|TRBV27|-
TGTGCCAGCAGTGGACAGATCTCCTACGAGCAGTACTTC
CASSGQISYEQYF
>-|TRBJ1-4|TRBV12-3/TRBV12-4|-
TGTGCCAGCAGTTTGGGGGGTCCAACTAATGAAAAACTGTTTTTT
CASSLGGPTNEKLFF
>many|TRBJ2-7|TRBV7-2|TRBD2
TGTGCCAGCAGCGTAGCGGGCTACGAGCAGTACTTC
CASSVAGYEQYF
>few|TRBJ1-4|TRBV12-3/TRBV12-4|-
TGTGCCAGCAGTTTAAATTCGGGAGATGAAAAACTGTTTTTT
CASSLNSGDEKLFF
>many|TRBJ1-5|TRBV7-8|TRBD1
TGTGCCAGCAGCACCCCTCGACAGGGGTTTACTAGAAGGCAAGAGCCCCAGCATTTT
CASSTPRQGFTRRQEPQHF
>few|TRBJ1-5|TRBV12-3/TRBV12-4|-
TGTGCCAGCAGTTTAGGGGAGGGACAGCCCCAGCATTTT
CASSLGEGQPQHF
>few|TRBJ1-4|TRBV20-1|-
TGCAGTACCCCTGATAGGCTCAATGAAAAACTGTTTTTT
CSTPDRLNEKLFF
>once|TRBJ2-3|TRBV3-1|TRBD1
TGTGCCAGCAGCCAAGCCCCACCGGGACAGGGGGGAGTCGATACGCAGTATTTT
CASSQAPPGQGGVDTQYF
>many|TRBJ1-5|TRBV20-1|-
TGCAGTGCTAGGAACCGCGGGGGCCTTAGCAATCAGCCCCAGCATTTT
CSARNRGGLSNQPQHF
>-|TRBJ1-1|TRBV15|-
TGTGCCACCAGCAGATTACTTAGCCGACCCTCCATGAACACTGAAGCTTTCTTT
CATSRLLSRPSMNTEAFF
>many|TRBJ1-2|TRBV20-1|-
TGCAGTGCCACCACGGGACGGACAGCTGACGGCTACACCTTC
CSATTGRTADGYTF
>-|TRBJ1-5|TRBV20-1|-
TGCAGTGCTAGAATAGGGGGTGGCAATCAGCCCCAGCATTTT
CSARIGGGNQPQHF
>few|TRBJ1-6|TRBV7-9|-
TGTGCCAGCAGCTTAGAGGGGAGTTCCTATAATTCACCCCTCCACTTT
CASSLEGSSYNSPLHF
>-|TRBJ1-1|TRBV2|-
TGTGCCAGCAGTGAAGGACAGCTGAACACTGAAGCTTTCTTT
CASSEGQLNTEAFF
>few|TRBJ2-5|TRBV4-2|-
TGTGCCAGCAGCCGGATGGAGGGTAATCAAGAGACCCAGTACTTC
CASSRMEGNQETQYF